A single sample is the source of the 3 T cell receptor beta chains below, sequenced in a study of cytomegalovirus exposure and HLA in healthy donors. TCRdb keeps only in-frame clones here, not all; method: immunoSEQ multiplex PCR. The sample includes about 220,000 clones, 80% to 90% of them seen just once. Sequenced input: PBMCs. These TCRs come from a woman younger than 35 in good health and CMV-seronegative.

This chain joins TRBV4-1 and TRBJ1-2; 8 bases line up with TRBD1. The length of the CDR3 is 16 residues. After removal of 1 base from V and 3 bases from J, the junction contained 7 bases not matched to a gene. CDR1 is MGHRA, CDR2 YSYEKL, per germline. The CDR3 DNA follows: TGCGCCAGCAGCCAAGCCCATCGACAGGGGCACTATGGCTACACCTTC. Its protein is CASSQAHRQGHYGYTF.

This chain's CDR3 is CASREQGRDYGYTF. CDR3 nucleotide sequence: TGTGCCAGCAGGGAACAGGGTCGGGACTATGGCTACACCTTC. This sequence joins TRBV6-1 and TRBJ1-2, with D possibly matching TRBD1 (6 bases). This CDR3 is 14 amino acids long. V was clipped by 6 bases and J by 3 bases, with 14 bases between them. The V gene's germline CDR1 is MNHNS and CDR2 SASEGT.

The V gene is TRBV4-1, the J gene TRBJ2-7, with D perhaps matching TRBD2 (5 bases). The CDR3 consists of 16 residues. V was trimmed by 0 bases and J by 2 bases, leaving 14 bases between them. Germline V lookup: CDR1 MGHRA, CDR2 YSYEKL. The CDR3 sequence: CASSQDLRTPAYEQYF. CDR3 DNA sequence: TGCGCCAGCAGCCAAGATCTTAGGACTCCAGCCTACGAGCAGTACTTC.